The TCR beta chain described here comes from a study of T-cell reconstitution after alpha-beta-depleted transplantation in children. This clonotype was detected a few times. Unique molecular identifiers featured in how the TCRbeta library was prepared. TCRdb recomputed calls from the PCR reads with MiXCR, one row per CDR3 protein. Here the sample spans about 610,000 distinct CDR3 sequences, roughly a tenth being singletons. The sequencing here drew on PBMCs from the stem cell graft donor, taken from the stem cell graft. The source of this sequence is a human donor who donated a stem cell graft to a child with acute myeloid leukemia.

CDR3 sequence (DNA): TGCAGTGCCGAGGACAGGGGGAGTGCGAAGGGGGAGACCCAGTACTTC. It yields the protein CSAEDRGSAKGETQYF. This chain links TRBV20-1 with TRBJ2-5; the match to TRBD1 covers 10 bases. This CDR3 is 16 amino acids long. Germline CDR1 DFQATT, CDR2 SNEGSKA (reference sequence). Trimming at V came to 6 bases and at J to 5 bases, leaving 15 bases not matched to a gene.